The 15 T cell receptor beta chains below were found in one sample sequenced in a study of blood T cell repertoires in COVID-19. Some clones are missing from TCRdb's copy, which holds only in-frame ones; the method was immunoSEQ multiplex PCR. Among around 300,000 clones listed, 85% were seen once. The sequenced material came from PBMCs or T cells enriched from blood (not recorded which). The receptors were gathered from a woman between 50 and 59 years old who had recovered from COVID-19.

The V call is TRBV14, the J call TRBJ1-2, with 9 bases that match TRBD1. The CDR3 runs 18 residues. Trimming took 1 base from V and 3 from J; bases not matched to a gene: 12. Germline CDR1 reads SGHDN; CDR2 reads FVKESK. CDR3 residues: CASSQAGQGRLYYYGYTF. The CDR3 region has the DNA TGTGCCAGCAGCCAAGCGGGACAGGGAAGACTTTACTACTATGGCTACACCTTC.

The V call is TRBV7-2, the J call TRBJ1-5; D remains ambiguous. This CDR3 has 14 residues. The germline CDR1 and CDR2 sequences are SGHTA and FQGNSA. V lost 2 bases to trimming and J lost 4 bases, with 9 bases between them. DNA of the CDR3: TGTGCCAGCAGCTTAATGTCCACAAATCAGCCCCAGCATTTT. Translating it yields CASSLMSTNQPQHF.

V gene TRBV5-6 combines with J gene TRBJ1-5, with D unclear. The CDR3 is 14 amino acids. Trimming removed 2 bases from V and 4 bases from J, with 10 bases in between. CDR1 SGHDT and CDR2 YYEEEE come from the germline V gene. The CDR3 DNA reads TGTGCCAGCAGCTTTTCCGGGGAGAATCAGCCCCAGCATTTT. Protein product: CASSFSGENQPQHF. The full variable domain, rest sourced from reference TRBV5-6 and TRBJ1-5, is DAGVTQSPTHLIKTRGQQVTLRCSPKSGHDTVSWYQQALGQGPQFIFQYYEEEERQRGNFPDRFSGHQFPNYSSELNVNALLLGDSALYLCASSFSGENQPQHFGDGTRLSIL.

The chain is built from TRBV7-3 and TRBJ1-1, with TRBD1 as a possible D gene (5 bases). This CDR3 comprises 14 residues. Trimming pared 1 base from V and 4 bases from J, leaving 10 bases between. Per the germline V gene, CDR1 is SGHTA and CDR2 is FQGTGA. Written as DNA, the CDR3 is TGTGCCAGCAGCTTAAGTCGGGGGACCACTGAAGCTTTCTTT. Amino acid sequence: CASSLSRGTTEAFF.

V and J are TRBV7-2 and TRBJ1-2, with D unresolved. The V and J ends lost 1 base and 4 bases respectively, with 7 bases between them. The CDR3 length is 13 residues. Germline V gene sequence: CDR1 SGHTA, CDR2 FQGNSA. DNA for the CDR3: TGTGCCAGCAGCTTAGACAGAGCCTATGGCTACACCTTC. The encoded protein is CASSLDRAYGYTF.

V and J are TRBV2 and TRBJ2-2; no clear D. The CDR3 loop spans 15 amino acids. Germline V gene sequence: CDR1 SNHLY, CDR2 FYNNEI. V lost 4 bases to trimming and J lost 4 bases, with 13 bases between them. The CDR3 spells CASSARVGFTGELFF. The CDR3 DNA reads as TGTGCCAGCAGTGCTCGGGTAGGATTCACCGGGGAGCTGTTTTTT.

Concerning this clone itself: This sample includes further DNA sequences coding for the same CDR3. CDR3 protein: CASSEARAGELFF. The CDR3 DNA sequence: TGTGCCAGCAGTGAAGCGCGCGCCGGGGAGCTGTTTTTT. V and J are TRBV2 and TRBJ2-2; unclear D gene. The CDR3 has 13 amino acids. The V gene lost 0 bases and the J gene lost 6 bases, with 5 bases spanning the gap. Per the germline V gene, CDR1 is SNHLY and CDR2 is FYNNEI. The whole variable domain, filled in from reference TRBV2 and TRBJ2-2, reads EPEVTQTPSHQVTQMGQEVILRCVPISNHLYFYWYRQILGQKVEFLVSFYNNEISEKSEIFDDQFSVERPDGSNFTLKIRSTKLEDSAMYFCASSEARAGELFFGEGSRLTVL.

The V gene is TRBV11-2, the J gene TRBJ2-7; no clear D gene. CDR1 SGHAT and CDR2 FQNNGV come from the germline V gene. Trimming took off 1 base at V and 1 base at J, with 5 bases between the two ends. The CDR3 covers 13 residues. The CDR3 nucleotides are TGTGCCAGCAGCTTAGTACAGTCCTACGAGCAGTACTTC. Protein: CASSLVQSYEQYF.

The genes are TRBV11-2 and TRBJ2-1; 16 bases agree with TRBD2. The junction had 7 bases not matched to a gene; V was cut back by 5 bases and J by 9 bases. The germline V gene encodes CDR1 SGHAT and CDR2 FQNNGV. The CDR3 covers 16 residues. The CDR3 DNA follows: TGTGCCAGCAGCCCGCCGGGACTAGCGGGAGGGCTTGAGCAGTTCTTC. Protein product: CASSPPGLAGGLEQFF.

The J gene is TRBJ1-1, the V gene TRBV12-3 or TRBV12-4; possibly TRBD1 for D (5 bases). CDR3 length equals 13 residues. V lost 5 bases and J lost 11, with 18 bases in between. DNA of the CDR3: TGTGCCAGCAGTCTCATGGGGGGGGTTGGGGCTTTCTTT. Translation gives CASSLMGGVGAFF.

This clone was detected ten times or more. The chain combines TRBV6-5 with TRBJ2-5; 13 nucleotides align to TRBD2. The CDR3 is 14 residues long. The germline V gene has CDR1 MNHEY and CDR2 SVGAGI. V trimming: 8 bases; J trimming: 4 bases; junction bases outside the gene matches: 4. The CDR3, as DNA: TGTGCCAGCCGGACTAGCGGGGGTAGAGAGACCCAGTACTTC. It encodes CASRTSGGRETQYF.

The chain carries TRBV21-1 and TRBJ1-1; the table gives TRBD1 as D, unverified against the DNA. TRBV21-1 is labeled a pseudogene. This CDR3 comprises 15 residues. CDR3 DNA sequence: TGTGCCAGCAGCGGGCAGGACAGGAGCTACACTGAAGCTTTCTTT. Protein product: CASSGQDRSYTEAFF.

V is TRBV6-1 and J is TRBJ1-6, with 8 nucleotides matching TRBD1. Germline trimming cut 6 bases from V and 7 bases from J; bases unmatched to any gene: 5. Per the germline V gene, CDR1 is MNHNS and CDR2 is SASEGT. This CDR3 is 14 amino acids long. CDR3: CASRPGGRNSPLHF. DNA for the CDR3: TGTGCCAGCAGACCAGGGGGCCGGAATTCACCCCTCCACTTT.

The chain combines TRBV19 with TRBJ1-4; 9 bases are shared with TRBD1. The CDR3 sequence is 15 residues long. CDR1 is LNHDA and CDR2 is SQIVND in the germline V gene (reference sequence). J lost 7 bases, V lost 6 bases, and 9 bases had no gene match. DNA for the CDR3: TGTGCCAGTAGCCTATACAGGGGGCGCGCTGAAAAACTGTTTTTT. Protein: CASSLYRGRAEKLFF. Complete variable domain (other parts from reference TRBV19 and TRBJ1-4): DGGITQSPKYLFRKEGQNVTLSCEQNLNHDAMYWYRQDPGQGLRLIYYSQIVNDFQKGDIAEGYSVSREKKESFPLTVTSAQKNPTAFYLCASSLYRGRAEKLFFGSGTQLSVL.

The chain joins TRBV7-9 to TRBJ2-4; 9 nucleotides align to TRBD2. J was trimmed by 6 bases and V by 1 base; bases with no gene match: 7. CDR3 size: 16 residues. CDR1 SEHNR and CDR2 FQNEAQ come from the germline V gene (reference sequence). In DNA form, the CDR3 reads TGTGCCAGCAGCTTAGGGAGTAGCGGGAGAGGAAACATTCAGTACTTC. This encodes CASSLGSSGRGNIQYF.